Below, one TCR beta chain is given with its context. The antigen is undetermined. Second-dose recipients at about 4 or about 12 weeks were treated as one pooled group. The CDR3 covers 15 residues. Looked up from germline, CDR1 is SGDLS and CDR2 is YYNGEE. Trimming left V 4 bases short and J 0 bases short, with 13 bases between. The data derive from a study of T cell responses to AZD1222 COVID-19 vaccine. Whole-study results and caveats: Repertoire collection took place solely once the T cell response had peaked. The study found vaccine-associated CD4 TCRs spanning spike, dominant at 160-218 and 743-854. Unmutated regions of variants are reportedly targeted by nearly half of spike-specific TCRs.

TCRdb keeps only in-frame clones here, not all; method: immunoSEQ multiplex PCR. The repertoire holds tens of thousands of clones, with more than 90% as singletons. The sequences come from peripheral blood, collected 28 days after the second AZD1222 dose. The chain couples TRBV9 to TRBJ1-1; TRBD1 is a possible D gene (5 bases). The receptor was isolated from an adult who received the AZD1222 COVID-19 vaccine. CDR3 coding DNA: TGTGCCAGCAGCTCCCGAGGGGCGTTGAACACTGAAGCTTTCTTT. Its protein is CASSSRGALNTEAFF.